Listed below are T cell receptor beta chains from one sample, sequenced in a study of CD8+ T cells in alopecia areata. Produced via immunoSEQ multiplex PCR; TCRdb's table is partial and in-frame only. The data show hundreds of thousands of clones, 65% to 70% seen once. Source: CD4+ T cells sorted from blood, taken at week 0. The origin of the receptors is a human donor with alopecia areata. The CDR3 runs from the conserved cysteine through the conserved F or W. The D gene is left open where the match is weak. Rows give clone size only sometimes, using once, few, many, or a class for an expanded clone.

D gene | J gene | V gene | clone size | CDR3 DNA | CDR3 protein
TRBD2 | TRBJ2-1 | TRBV9 | . | TGTGCCAGCAGCGTAGTAAGCCTAGCGGGGAATGAGCAGTTCTTC | CASSVVSLAGNEQFF
. | TRBJ2-3 | TRBV2 | . | TGTGCCAGCAGTGAATTTTCCCCGGGACAGCAGTATTTT | CASSEFSPGQQYF
. | TRBJ2-3 | TRBV18 | . | TGTGCCAGCTCACCCCACGGGGATGGGGATACGCAGTATTTT | CASSPHGDGDTQYF
. | TRBJ2-5 | TRBV2 | . | TGTGCCAGCAGTGAAGCCGGACAGACCCAAGAGACCCAGTACTTC | CASSEAGQTQETQYF
. | TRBJ2-7 | TRBV7-9 | . | TGTGCCAGCAGCCAAACGGGCGGATTACGGCAGTACTTC | CASSQTGGLRQYF
. | TRBJ2-1 | TRBV30 | . | TGTGCCTGGAGTGGATCAACCTACAATGAGCAGTTCTTC | CAWSGSTYNEQFF
. | TRBJ2-4 | TRBV30 | . | TGTGCCTATGAGGGCGGGCCGGCCAAAAACATTCAGTACTTC | CAYEGGPAKNIQYF
. | TRBJ1-1 | TRBV2 | . | TGTGCCAGCAGTGAAGAGGTGAGCACTGAAGCTTTCTTT | CASSEEVSTEAFF
. | TRBJ1-1 | TRBV30 | . | TGTGCCTGGACGGACCAGGGACACACTGAAGCTTTCTTT | CAWTDQGHTEAFF
. | TRBJ2-4 | TRBV5-6 | . | TGTGCCAGCAGCTTGAACGGGGCGCTTCGATACTTC | CASSLNGALRYF
TRBD1 | TRBJ1-2 | TRBV7-6 | . | TGTGCCAGCAGCCAACAGGGGAGGGCGAGGGATGGCTACACCTTC | CASSQQGRARDGYTF
. | TRBJ1-1 | TRBV12-5 | . | TGTGCTAGTGGTTTGGAGGGCACTGAAGCTTTCTTT | CASGLEGTEAFF
TRBD1 | TRBJ1-2 | TRBV4-3 | . | TGCGCCAGCAGCCAAGATCTGGACAGGCTACGAGCTAACTATGGCTACACCTTC | CASSQDLDRLRANYGYTF
TRBD2 | TRBJ2-1 | TRBV30 | . | TGTGCCTGGACGATCGGGCGGCTAGCGGGGGGGAATAACAATGAGCAGTTCTTC | CAWTIGRLAGGNNNEQFF
TRBD1 | TRBJ2-7 | TRBV29-1 | . | TGCAGCGCTCTCGGACAGGGTGGGTACGAGCAGTACTTC | CSALGQGGYEQYF
. | TRBJ1-6 | TRBV9 | once | TGTGCCAGCAGAGCCGGAGGAGTAGAGAATTCACCCCTCCACTTT | CASRAGGVENSPLHF
. | TRBJ2-7 | TRBV29-1 | . | TGCAGCGTTGAAGACCCATCAGGGCCCGGGTCCTACGAGCAGTACTTC | CSVEDPSGPGSYEQYF
. | TRBJ1-6 | TRBV27 | . | TGTGCCAGCAGCCTTACAACACAATCACCCCTCCACTTT | CASSLTTQSPLHF
TRBD1 | TRBJ1-6 | TRBV5-1 | . | TGCGCCAGCAGCCCGCGCCCTTTTCAGGGACAGGGGGATAGTCTGGATTCACCCCTCCACTTT | CASSPRPFQGQGDSLDSPLHF
. | TRBJ2-2 | TRBV5-6 | . | TGTGCCAGCAGCTTATCCACCGGGGAGCTGTTTTTT | CASSLSTGELFF
. | TRBJ2-1 | TRBV29-1 | . | TGCAGCGTTGAAGATGGGGTGTACAATGAGCAGTTCTTC | CSVEDGVYNEQFF
. | TRBJ1-5 | TRBV30 | . | TGTGCCTGGAACCGGAATGCCAATCAGCCCCAGCATTTT | CAWNRNANQPQHF
TRBD1 | TRBJ2-4 | TRBV5-8 | . | TGTGCCAGCAGCTCAAGTGACAGGGCGGGTAACATTCAGTACTTC | CASSSSDRAGNIQYF
. | TRBJ2-7 | TRBV13 | once | TGTGCCAGCAGCTTAAGGGACTACGAGCAGTACTTC | CASSLRDYEQYF
TRBD1 | TRBJ1-2 | TRBV6-5 | few | TGTGCCAGCAGTTACGGGACAGACTATGGCTACACCTTC | CASSYGTDYGYTF
. | TRBJ2-1 | TRBV2 | . | TGTGCCAGCAGTGGTGGGGGCAATGAGCAGTTCTTC | CASSGGGNEQFF
TRBD2 | TRBJ2-3 | TRBV29-1 | . | TGCAGCACTTGGGCTAGCGGGGGGGGTAGCACAGATACGCAGTATTTT | CSTWASGGGSTDTQYF
TRBD1 | TRBJ1-1 | TRBV29-1 | . | TGCAGCGTTGAGAAGGGGGCAAGCACTGAAGCTTTCTTT | CSVEKGASTEAFF
TRBD1 | TRBJ1-1 | TRBV18 | . | TGTGCCAGCTCACCACCAGACAGGGGGCTGAACACTGAAGCTTTCTTT | CASSPPDRGLNTEAFF
. | TRBJ1-2 | TRBV29-1 | . | TGCAGCGTTCATCACGGACCGTCAGGCTACACCTTC | CSVHHGPSGYTF
. | TRBJ2-2 | TRBV7-9 | . | TGTGCCAGCAGCTTACGACCGCCCGGTTGGATCACCGGGGAGCTGTTTTTT | CASSLRPPGWITGELFF